A single sample gave rise to the 32 T cell receptor beta chains below, sequenced in a study of blood T cells in healthy people across ages. A second PCR of 7 to 11 cycles used a sample-barcoded 5' primer and a J-beta primer mix. One entry per CDR3 protein results from TCRdb running MiXCR on the 5' RACE reads. The profile shows roughly 1,100,000 distinct CDR3 sequences, about 25% of them singletons. This sample also belongs to another study, concerning T cells of mothers and their children.

The specimen was blood. These receptors all come from a girl aged 2 to 9 in good health.

The chain employs TRBV12-3 or TRBV12-4 and TRBJ2-7, with TRBD2 identical over 7 bases. The CDR3 has 14 amino acids. Losses at the gene ends were 2 bases for V and 2 bases for J; bases not matched to a gene: 3. In nucleotides, the CDR3 is TGTGCCAGCAGTTTAAACGCGGGGGCCTACGAGCAGTACTTC. Amino acids: CASSLNAGAYEQYF.

This chain links TRBV6-2 or TRBV6-3 with TRBJ1-2; possible D gene TRBD1, 6 bases. This CDR3 is 13 amino acids long. From germline, CDR1 is MNHEY and CDR2 SVGEGT. Trimming took off 8 bases at V and 4 bases at J, with 14 bases between the two ends. The CDR3 sequence is CASAGGQSYGYTF. CDR3 DNA: TGTGCCAGCGCGGGAGGACAGAGCTATGGCTACACCTTC.

This clonotype was detected a few times. The V and J genes are TRBV29-1 and TRBJ1-1; D might be TRBD1 (6 bases). The CDR3 contains 14 residues. Germline values: CDR1 SQVTM, CDR2 ANQGSEA. Trimming left V 7 bases short and J 2 bases short, with 17 bases between. The DNA of the CDR3 is TGCAGCGCCCTATTCGGGGGCAGAAACACTGAAGCTTTCTTT. It yields the protein CSALFGGRNTEAFF.

This clonotype was seen a handful of times. J is TRBJ2-5 and V is TRBV29-1; D possibly corresponds to TRBD2 (5 bases). Trimming removed 3 bases at V and 9 bases at J, with 11 bases between. Germline values: CDR1 SQVTM, CDR2 ANQGSEA. The CDR3 is 11 amino acids. CDR3 amino acids: CSVDQKEAQYF. The CDR3 nucleotides are TGCAGCGTTGATCAAAAGGAGGCCCAGTACTTC.

Only a few counts were recorded for this clonotype. The rearrangement uses TRBV15 and TRBJ1-2; D call uncertain. Germline CDR1 LNHNV, CDR2 YYDKDF (reference sequence). The CDR3 consists of 17 residues. Trimming cost V 1 base and J 4 bases, with 19 bases left between them. The CDR3 DNA reads as TGTGCCACCAGCAGAGTGGAGGGCCCTGATCATCCCTATGGCTACACCTTC. As protein: CATSRVEGPDHPYGYTF.

In its sample, this clonotype was seen a few times. The rearrangement uses TRBV11-3 and TRBJ2-4; D is unclear. V lost 1 base and J 8 bases, leaving 6 bases between the germline ends. The CDR3 has 12 amino acids. Germline-derived CDR1 and CDR2 are SGHNT and YENEEA. CDR3 residues: CASSLGSDIQYF. Here the CDR3 DNA reads TGTGCCAGCAGCTTAGGGTCGGACATTCAGTACTTC.

The J gene is TRBJ1-1, the V gene TRBV20-1; no definite D call. The CDR3 has 13 amino acids. V was shortened by 3 bases and J by 5 bases, with 13 bases between the two germline ends. From germline, CDR1 is DFQATT and CDR2 SNEGSKA (reference sequence). DNA of the CDR3: TGCAGTGCTAGTGAGGGAAGTGGGACTGAAGCTTTCTTT. It yields the protein CSASEGSGTEAFF.

This clonotype was observed a few times. This sequence joins TRBV15 and TRBJ1-2; the D gene is possibly TRBD1 (6 bases). From germline, CDR1 is LNHNV and CDR2 YYDKDF (reference sequence). V shed 0 bases and J shed 2 bases, with 13 bases lying between them. The length of the CDR3 is 16 residues. The CDR3, as DNA: TGTGCCACCAGCAGAGACCCCCAACAGGGAAACTATGGCTACACCTTC. Its protein product is CATSRDPQQGNYGYTF.

This clonotype was counted only a few times. V gene TRBV11-1 combines with J gene TRBJ1-1, with 7 nucleotides matching TRBD1. CDR1 and CDR2 (germline): SGHAT, FQDESV (reference sequence). This CDR3 spans 17 amino acids. Trimming removed 3 bases from V and 3 bases from J; junction bases left unmatched: 13. In nucleotides, the CDR3 is TGTGCCAGCAGCTTCCGAGGGGGCGCGGTTATCGACACTGAAGCTTTCTTT. Translating it yields CASSFRGGAVIDTEAFF.

This chain joins TRBV5-1 and TRBJ2-5, with 9 positions matching TRBD2. Looked up from germline, CDR1 is SGHRS and CDR2 is YFSETQ. The CDR3 is 15 amino acids. The junction had 3 bases not matched to a gene; V was cut back by 2 bases and J by 1 base. Written as DNA, the CDR3 is TGCGCCAGCAGCTTCCAGCGGGGGGCCCAAGAGACCCAGTACTTC. As protein: CASSFQRGAQETQYF.

In this sample, this clonotype turned up a few times. The rearrangement uses TRBV27 and TRBJ2-7; TRBD2 aligns across 11 bases. Germline lookup yields CDR1 MNHEY and CDR2 SMNVEV (reference sequence). CDR3 length equals 17 residues. The trim removed 5 bases at V and 0 bases at J, leaving 9 bases unmatched. CDR3 nucleotides: TGTGCCAGCAGTCCGACTCCGGGACTAGCGGACTCCTACGAGCAGTACTTC. Its translation: CASSPTPGLADSYEQYF.

The chain links TRBV2 to TRBJ2-5; 8 positions agree with TRBD1. With V trimmed by 5 bases and J by 3 bases, 5 bases remained unmatched. Germline V gene lookup returns CDR1 SNHLY and CDR2 FYNNEI. The CDR3 is made up of 14 amino acids. CDR3 in amino acids: CASSFPTGEETQYF. The CDR3, as DNA: TGTGCCAGCAGTTTCCCGACAGGGGAAGAGACCCAGTACTTC.

The V call is TRBV6-1, the J call TRBJ2-5; either TRBD1 or TRBD2 may fit D (6 bases each). Germline V gene sequence: CDR1 MNHNS, CDR2 SASEGT. Trimming removed 2 bases from V and 7 bases from J, with 20 bases in between. This CDR3 contains 16 residues. The chain's CDR3 is CASSEQGGGGFRTQYF. As DNA, the CDR3 is TGTGCCAGCAGTGAACAGGGCGGAGGGGGGTTTAGGACCCAGTACTTC.

In DNA, the CDR3 is TGTGCCAGCAGCTTAGGAACCAGGACTAGGTTAGAGACCCAGTACTTC. As protein: CASSLGTRTRLETQYF. This chain uses TRBV7-2 with TRBJ2-5; TRBD2 matches 7 bases. V lost 1 base, J lost 4 bases, and 9 bases stayed unmatched. The CDR3 has 16 amino acids. The germline V gene has CDR1 SGHTA and CDR2 FQGNSA.

This clonotype was seen a handful of times. The rearrangement uses TRBV7-2 and TRBJ2-5; D gene ambiguous. Trimming stripped 3 bases from V and 5 bases from J, with 10 bases between. Germline CDR1 and CDR2: SGHTA and FQGNSA. The CDR3 is 13 amino acids. The CDR3 reads CASSLSFSETQYF. In nucleotides, the CDR3 is TGTGCCAGCAGCTTGTCTTTTTCGGAGACCCAGTACTTC.

In this sample, this clonotype turned up a few times. The chain has TRBV6-1 and TRBJ1-5; TRBD1 is a possible D gene (6 bases). CDR3 length: 13 amino acids. Germline lookup yields CDR1 MNHNS and CDR2 SASEGT. The V and J ends lost 6 bases and 5 bases respectively, with 11 bases between them. In DNA, the CDR3 is TGTGCCAGCAGAGTTGACAGGTATCAGCCCCAGCATTTT. The encoded protein is CASRVDRYQPQHF.

The CDR3 loop reads CASSLAGTSGHNEQFF. For the CDR3, the DNA is TGCGCCAGCAGCTTGGCCGGGACTAGCGGTCACAATGAGCAGTTCTTC. The V gene is TRBV5-1, the J gene TRBJ2-5, with TRBD2 matching over 11 bases. The J call may not be correct, given that the DNA end is closer to TRBJ2-1. CDR1 and CDR2 (germline): SGHRS, YFSETQ. This CDR3 region has 16 residues.

This clonotype has more than one count but fewer than ten. The chain recombines TRBV6-5 with TRBJ2-1; D assignment may be TRBD1 or TRBD2 (5 bases each). The germline V gene encodes CDR1 MNHEY and CDR2 SVGAGI. The V and J ends lost 2 bases and 12 bases respectively, with 17 bases between them. This CDR3 is built from 14 residues. CDR3 nucleotides: TGTGCCAGCAGTTACAATGAGGGGAGTTATGTGCAGTTCTTC. Translation gives CASSYNEGSYVQFF.

This clonotype occurred a few times. The J gene is TRBJ2-7, the V gene TRBV29-1, with TRBD1 matching 10 bases. The length of the CDR3 is 14 residues. Germline V gene data show CDR1 as SQVTM and CDR2 as ANQGSEA. J was trimmed by 7 bases and V by 3 bases; bases with no gene match: 9. CDR3 in DNA: TGCAGCGTTGACCTTCCGGGACAGGGGCCGGAGCAGTACTTC. This translates into CSVDLPGQGPEQYF.

This clonotype was seen repeatedly, ten times or more. The rearrangement uses TRBV7-2 and TRBJ2-7; TRBD1 agrees at 7 bases. The CDR3 loop spans 14 amino acids. With 4 bases clipped from V and 0 bases from J, the junction kept 3 bases outside the gene matches. In germline, CDR1 is SGHTA, CDR2 FQGNSA. This chain's CDR3 is CASSSTGFSYEQYF. The CDR3 bases are TGTGCCAGCAGCTCGACAGGGTTCTCCTACGAGCAGTACTTC.

This clonotype came up a few times. The CDR3 sequence is CASSQDSATNEKLFF. CDR3 in DNA: TGTGCCAGCAGCCAAGACAGTGCAACTAATGAAAAACTGTTTTTT. This rearrangement joins TRBV3-1 to TRBJ1-4; unclear D gene. CDR3 length: 15 amino acids. V dropped 0 bases and J dropped 0 bases, with 5 bases sitting between them. Germline CDR1 reads LGHDT; CDR2 reads YNNKEL (reference sequence).

The chain uses TRBV10-3 and TRBJ2-2; D ambiguous. This CDR3 contains 14 residues. Germline V gene sequence: CDR1 ENHRY, CDR2 SYGVKD. V was trimmed by 3 bases and J by 0 bases, leaving 5 bases between them. The CDR3 loop reads CAISEYANTGELFF. The CDR3, as DNA: TGTGCCATCAGTGAATACGCGAACACCGGGGAGCTGTTTTTT.

This chain links TRBV28 with TRBJ2-7, with a tentative D call TRBD2 (6 bases). Trimming stripped 6 bases from V and 5 bases from J, with 17 bases between. Germline V gives CDR1 MDHEN, CDR2 SYDVKM. The CDR3 is made up of 14 amino acids. The CDR3 region has the DNA TGTGCCAGCAGCACCTCGGGACTCGGTAACGAGCAGTACTTC. Protein product: CASSTSGLGNEQYF.

This clonotype has just a few counts. The rearrangement joins TRBV7-2 to TRBJ2-4; weak D call: TRBD2 (5 bases). The germline CDR1 and CDR2 sequences are SGHTA and FQGNSA. V lost 3 bases to trimming and J lost 3 bases, with 9 bases between them. The CDR3 contains 14 residues. The CDR3 reads CASSLDSSKNIQYF. CDR3 coding DNA: TGTGCCAGCAGCTTGGACTCTAGCAAAAACATTCAGTACTTC.

This chain links TRBV20-1 with TRBJ2-1; D call uncertain. The CDR3 covers 14 residues. The V gene's germline CDR1 is DFQATT and CDR2 SNEGSKA (reference sequence). The V end was cut by 1 base, the J end by 2 bases, with 9 bases between. The CDR3 DNA follows: TGCAGTGCTAGAGCAGCCGGGCCCTACAATGAGCAGTTCTTC. Protein: CSARAAGPYNEQFF.

This clonotype showed up just a few times. The chain has TRBV29-1 and TRBJ2-1; D gene unclear. Germline V lookup: CDR1 SQVTM, CDR2 ANQGSEA. The CDR3 is 11 residues long. Trimming took 3 bases from V and 5 from J, leaving 5 bases between them. CDR3: CSVEYDNEQFF. For the CDR3, the DNA is TGCAGCGTTGAGTATGACAATGAGCAGTTCTTC.

In this sample, this clonotype turned up a few times. V and J are TRBV27 and TRBJ1-6; D not resolved. Germline V lookup: CDR1 MNHEY, CDR2 SMNVEV (reference sequence). Trimming left V 7 bases short and J 4 bases short, with 11 bases between. CDR3 length: 14 residues. CDR3 coding DNA: TGTGCCAGCAAGAGAGACGGTTATAATTCACCCCTCCACTTT. It encodes CASKRDGYNSPLHF.

This chain links TRBV28 with TRBJ2-1, with 9 bases aligning to TRBD1. V lost 7 bases, J lost 7 bases, and 11 bases stayed unmatched. Germline V gene data show CDR1 as MDHEN and CDR2 as SYDVKM. CDR3 length: 15 residues. CDR3 coding DNA: TGTGCCAGCAACCGCCCGGGACAGGGTTTGAATGAGCAGTTCTTC. Amino acid sequence: CASNRPGQGLNEQFF.

This clonotype has more than one count but fewer than ten. The conserved closing phenylalanine or tryptophan is absent in this CDR3, likely reflecting a read error. This chain uses TRBV5-1 with TRBJ2-7; possible D gene TRBD2, 6 bases. Germline V gene lookup returns CDR1 SGHRS and CDR2 YFSETQ. The CDR3 contains 13 residues. Trimming left V 5 bases short and J 0 bases short, with 9 bases between. The chain's CDR3 is CASRWGDSYEQYL. The CDR3 coding sequence is TGCGCCAGCAGATGGGGGGACTCCTACGAGCAGTACCTC.

This clonotype was observed a handful of times. The rearrangement joins TRBV7-2 to TRBJ2-5; TRBD2 matches at 9 bases. V was pared by 1 base and J by 5 bases, with 5 bases of the junction left unmatched. The CDR3 length is 15 residues. Germline lookup yields CDR1 SGHTA and CDR2 FQGNSA. The CDR3 bases are TGTGCCAGCAGCTTAGGGGCGGGAGGGCCGGAGACCCAGTACTTC. It specifies CASSLGAGGPETQYF.

This clonotype was counted only a few times. The chain links TRBV28 to TRBJ1-4; 9 bases line up with TRBD1. The CDR3 spans 16 residues. CDR1 is MDHEN, CDR2 SYDVKM, per germline. V gave up 7 bases and J gave up 2 bases; unmatched junction bases: 8. The CDR3 spells CASKQDRGYTNEKLFF. CDR3 nucleotide sequence: TGTGCCAGCAAACAAGACAGGGGGTACACTAATGAAAAACTGTTTTTT.

The J gene is TRBJ2-5, the V gene TRBV20-1; 7 positions agree with TRBD1. The end of the DNA aligns better with TRBJ2-7, so the J call may be wrong. The germline CDR1 and CDR2 sequences are DFQATT and SNEGSKA (reference sequence). The CDR3 is made up of 13 amino acids. The CDR3 spells CSARETGRDEQYF. The DNA of the CDR3 is TGCAGTGCTAGGGAGACAGGGAGAGACGAGCAGTACTTC.